The 3 T cell receptor beta chains below all came from one sample that was sequenced in a study of T-cell reconstitution after alpha-beta-depleted transplantation in children. Unique molecular identifiers were incorporated when the TCRbeta library was constructed. TCRdb re-called the PCR reads with MiXCR, one entry per CDR3 protein. In the table there are approximately 150,000 distinct CDR3 sequences, around 8.8% of which are singletons. Sequencing was performed on PBMCs, mostly from graft donor cells, taken 180 days after TCRalphabeta/CD19-depleted stem cell transplant. The receptors originated from a female patient under 10 years old who had a stem cell transplant for congenital amegakaryocytic thrombocytopenia, so the T cells may come from the graft donor.

This clonotype was picked up a small number of times. V usage is TRBV21-1 and J usage is TRBJ2-5; the table's D call, TRBD2, has no DNA check behind it. TRBV21-1 is a recognized pseudogene. This CDR3 spans 19 amino acids. CDR3 loop: CASSKALELMKSRSETQYF. The DNA for the CDR3 is TGTGCCAGCAGCAAAGCGCTTGAACTTATGAAGTCGCGGTCAGAGACCCAGTACTTC.

V and J are TRBV6-2 or TRBV6-3 and TRBJ1-2, with D possibly matching TRBD1 (5 bases). V lost 5 bases, J lost 6 bases, and 13 bases lay in between. The CDR3 totals 13 residues. Germline V gene sequence: CDR1 MNHEY, CDR2 SVGEGT. The CDR3 nucleotides read TGTGCCAGCAGTACCGGGACGGTGAATGGCTACACCTTC. The encoded protein is CASSTGTVNGYTF.

The rearrangement uses TRBV30 and TRBJ2-3; TRBD2 agrees at 13 bases. Per germline, CDR1 GTSNPN and CDR2 SVGIG (reference sequence). Losses at the gene ends were 4 bases for V and 3 bases for J; bases not matched to a gene: 1. The CDR3 spans 14 residues. CDR3 in DNA: TGTGCCTGGAAGACTAGCGGGGGGACAGATACGCAGTATTTT. Its translation is CAWKTSGGTDTQYF. Drawing the rest from reference TRBV30 and TRBJ2-3, the complete variable domain is SQTIHQWPATLVQPVGSPLSLECTVEGTSNPNLYWYRQAAGRGLQLLFYSVGIGQISSEVPQNLSASRPQDRQFILSSKKLLLSDSGFYLCAWKTSGGTDTQYFGPGTRLTVL.